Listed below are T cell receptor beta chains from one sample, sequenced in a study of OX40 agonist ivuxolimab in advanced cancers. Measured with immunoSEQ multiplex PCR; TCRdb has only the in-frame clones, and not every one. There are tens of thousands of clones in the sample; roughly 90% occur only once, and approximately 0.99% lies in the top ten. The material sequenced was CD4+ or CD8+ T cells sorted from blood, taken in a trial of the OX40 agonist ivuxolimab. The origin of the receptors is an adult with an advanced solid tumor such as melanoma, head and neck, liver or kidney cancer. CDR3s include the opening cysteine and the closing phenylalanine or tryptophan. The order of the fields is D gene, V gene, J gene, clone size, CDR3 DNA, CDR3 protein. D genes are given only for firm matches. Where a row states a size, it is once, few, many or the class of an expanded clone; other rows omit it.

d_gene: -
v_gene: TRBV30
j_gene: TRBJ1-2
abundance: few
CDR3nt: TGTGCCTGGAGTTCTACCGGGGCTTATGGCTACACCTTC
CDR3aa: CAWSSTGAYGYTF

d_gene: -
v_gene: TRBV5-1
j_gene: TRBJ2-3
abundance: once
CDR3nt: TGCGCCAGCAGCCGGGGGACAGATACGCAGTATTTT
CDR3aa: CASSRGTDTQYF

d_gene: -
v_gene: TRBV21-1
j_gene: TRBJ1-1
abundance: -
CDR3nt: TGTGCCAGCAGCACCGGGACAGGGATCAGTGACACTGAAGCTTTCTTT
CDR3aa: CASSTGTGISDTEAFF

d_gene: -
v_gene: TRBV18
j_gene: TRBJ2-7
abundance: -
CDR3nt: TGTGCCAGCTCACCAACAGGCTACGAGCAGTACTTC
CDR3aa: CASSPTGYEQYF

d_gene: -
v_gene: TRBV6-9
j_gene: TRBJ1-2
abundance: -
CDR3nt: TGTGCCAGCAGTGAGGACGGTACCTATGGCTACACCTTC
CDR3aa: CASSEDGTYGYTF

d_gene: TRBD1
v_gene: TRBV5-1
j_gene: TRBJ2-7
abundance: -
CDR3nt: TGCGCCAGCAGCATCGGACAGGGTAACTACGAGCAGTACTTC
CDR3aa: CASSIGQGNYEQYF

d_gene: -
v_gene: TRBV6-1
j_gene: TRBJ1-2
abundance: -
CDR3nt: TGTGCCAGCAGTGGGTCAGGGATAAGGGATTATGGCTACACCTTC
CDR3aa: CASSGSGIRDYGYTF

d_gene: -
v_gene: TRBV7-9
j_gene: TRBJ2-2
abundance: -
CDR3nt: TGTGCCAGCAGCTTAGTTGGGCAAGCGGCCGGGGAGCTGTTTTTT
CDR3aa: CASSLVGQAAGELFF

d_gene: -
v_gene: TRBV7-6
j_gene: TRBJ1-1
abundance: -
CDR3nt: TGTGCCAGCAGCCCCACCCCGACAGACACTGAAGCTTTCTTT
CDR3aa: CASSPTPTDTEAFF

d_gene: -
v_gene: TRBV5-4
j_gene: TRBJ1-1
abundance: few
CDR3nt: TGTGCCAGCAGCTTGGATGGCAGACCGAACACTGAAGCTTTCTTT
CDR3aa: CASSLDGRPNTEAFF

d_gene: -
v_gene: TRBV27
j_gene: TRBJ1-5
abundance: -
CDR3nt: TGTGCCAGCAGTTTAATTCTAAATCAGCCCCAGCATTTT
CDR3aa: CASSLILNQPQHF

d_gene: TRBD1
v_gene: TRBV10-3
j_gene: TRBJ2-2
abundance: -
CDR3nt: TGTGCCATCAGTGACCGCCCGGACAGGCACGGGGAGCTGTTTTTT
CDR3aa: CAISDRPDRHGELFF

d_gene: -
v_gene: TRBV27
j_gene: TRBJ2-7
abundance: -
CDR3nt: TGTGCCAGCAGACACGTGGGCGAGCAGTACTTC
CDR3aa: CASRHVGEQYF

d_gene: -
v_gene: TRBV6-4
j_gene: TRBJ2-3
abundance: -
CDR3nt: TGTGCCAGCAGTGACTCGAGTCGCACAGATACGCAGTATTTT
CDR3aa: CASSDSSRTDTQYF

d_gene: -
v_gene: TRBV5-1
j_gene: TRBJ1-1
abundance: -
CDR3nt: TGCGCCAGCAGTCCGCAACTGGCGAACACTGAAGCTTTCTTT
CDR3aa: CASSPQLANTEAFF

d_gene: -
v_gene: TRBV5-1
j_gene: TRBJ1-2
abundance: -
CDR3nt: TGCGCCAGCAGCTTGGAGAAACTCCCATGGGATTTTAACTATGGCTACACCTTC
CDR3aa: CASSLEKLPWDFNYGYTF

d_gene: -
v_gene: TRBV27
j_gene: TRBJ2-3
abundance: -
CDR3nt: TGTGCCAGCAGTTTATCTCTGTCTACCACAGATACGCAGTATTTT
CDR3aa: CASSLSLSTTDTQYF

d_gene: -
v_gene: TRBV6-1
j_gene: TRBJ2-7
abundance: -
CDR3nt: TGTGCCAGCAGTGAACGGGGTGCCTCCTACGAGCAGTACTTC
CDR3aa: CASSERGASYEQYF

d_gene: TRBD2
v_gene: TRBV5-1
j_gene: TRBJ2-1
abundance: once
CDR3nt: TGCGCCAGCAGCTTCCTAACTAGCGCGGCTAACAATGAGCAGTTCTTC
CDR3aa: CASSFLTSAANNEQFF

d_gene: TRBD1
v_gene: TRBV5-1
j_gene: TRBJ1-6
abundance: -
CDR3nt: TGCGCCAGCAGCACCCGACAGGGAGAGAATTCACCCCTCCACTTT
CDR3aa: CASSTRQGENSPLHF

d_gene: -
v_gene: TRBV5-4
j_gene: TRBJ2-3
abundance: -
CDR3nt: TGTGCCAGCAGCTTGTTCGGGGGAGATACGCAGTATTTT
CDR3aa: CASSLFGGDTQYF

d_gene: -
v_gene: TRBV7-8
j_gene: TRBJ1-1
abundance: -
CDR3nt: TGTGCCAGCAGCATTATGACAGATAGCCAAGCTTTCTTT
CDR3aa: CASSIMTDSQAFF

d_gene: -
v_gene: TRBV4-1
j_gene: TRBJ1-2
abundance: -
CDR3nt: TGCGCCAGCAGCCCTAACGGACGGACTAACTATGGCTACACCTTC
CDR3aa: CASSPNGRTNYGYTF

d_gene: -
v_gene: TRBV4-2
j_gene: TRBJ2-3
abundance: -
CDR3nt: TGTGCCAGCAGCCAAGACACAGATACGCAGTATTTT
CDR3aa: CASSQDTDTQYF

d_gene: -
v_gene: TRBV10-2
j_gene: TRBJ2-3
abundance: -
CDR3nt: TGCGCCAGCAGCTATACCACAGATACGCAGTATTTT
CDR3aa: CASSYTTDTQYF